Listed here are 5 T cell receptor beta chains from one sample, sequenced in a study of primary melanoma T cells and metastatic recurrence. Assay: immunoSEQ multiplex PCR; the TCRdb copy retains only in-frame clones and omits some. The profile shows about 1,000 clones, roughly 80% of them singletons. The specimen was melanoma tumor tissue. These receptors were obtained from a human donor with melanoma.

This clone was seen just once. The chain employs TRBV29-1 and TRBJ2-7; 8 nucleotides line up with TRBD1. Unmatched junction bases numbered 8, after V lost 6 bases and J lost 4 bases. The CDR3 totals 13 residues. CDR1 and CDR2 (germline): SQVTM, ANQGSEA. CDR3 bases: TGCAGCGTCGGAGGGACAGGTGATTACGAGCAGTACTTC. Its protein is CSVGGTGDYEQYF.

The chain joins TRBV10-2 to TRBJ2-5; 8 bases are shared with TRBD2. V trimming: 6 bases; J trimming: 5 bases; junction bases outside the gene matches: 8. The germline gives CDR1 WSHSY, CDR2 SAAADI. The CDR3 sequence is 14 residues long. The CDR3 DNA reads TGCGCCAGCAGCCCCGGGACTAGGTTGGAGACCCAGTACTTC. Its protein is CASSPGTRLETQYF.

This clone was counted a single time. The chain uses TRBV11-3 and TRBJ1-5; the D is unclear. Trimming pared 5 bases from V and 7 bases from J, leaving 18 bases between. This CDR3 comprises 15 residues. Germline CDR1 SGHNT, CDR2 YENEEA. DNA for the CDR3: TGTGCCAGCAGCCCCGGCAGGAGGGCGGAACAGCCCCAGCATTTT. Its translation is CASSPGRRAEQPQHF.

The chain links TRBV6-8 to TRBJ1-1; D gene ambiguous. The CDR3 has 15 residues. Trimming took off 4 bases at V and 1 base at J, with 13 bases between the two ends. CDR1 MNHGY and CDR2 SAAAGT come from the germline V gene. CDR3 protein: CASSSPVIGNTEAFF. CDR3 sequence (DNA): TGTGCCAGCAGTTCCCCGGTTATTGGGAACACTGAAGCTTTCTTT.

This sequence joins TRBV11-3 and TRBJ1-3; D gene uncertain. CDR3 size: 17 residues. Germline-derived CDR1 and CDR2 are SGHNT and YENEEA. V dropped 2 bases and J dropped 0 bases, with 14 bases sitting between them. The CDR3 nucleotides are TGTGCCAGCAGCTTAACTGGGTTCCCAGCCTCTGGAAACACCATATATTTT. Protein sequence: CASSLTGFPASGNTIYF.